This T cell receptor (beta chain) emerged from a study of blood T cell repertoires in COVID-19. Study-level information: Material from acute and convalescent COVID-19 was sourced from the United States, Italy and Spain. Sample material is recorded as cDNA or gDNA derived from T cells, B-cell-depleted T cells, or PBMCs.

Per the original methods: Estimation of nucleated cell counts was performed using reference gene primer amplification. Assay: immunoSEQ multiplex PCR; the TCRdb copy retains only in-frame clones and omits some. V and J calls and clone size are copied from that table; D and trimming were computed from the DNA. The repertoire has around 25,000 clones, roughly 79% of them found once; the top ten carry about 6%. Trimming cost V 3 bases and J 4 bases, with 7 bases left between them. Germline CDR1 and CDR2: MNHEY and SVGAGI. This CDR3 has 13 residues. By share, this clone ranks as medium-sized (0.01 to 0.1%).

The sequence was collected from a man aged 50 to 59 with COVID-19, enrolled during active disease. The chain links TRBV6-5 to TRBJ1-5; D is undetermined. Sequencing was carried out using peripheral blood. Here the CDR3 reads CASSYDGNQPQHF. Written as DNA, the CDR3 is TGTGCCAGCAGTTATGACGGGAATCAGCCCCAGCATTTT.